This T cell receptor beta chain was observed in a study of T cell responses to AZD1222 COVID-19 vaccine. Libraries were prepared by immunoSEQ multiplex PCR; TCRdb keeps only in-frame clonotypes and omits some of them. Of about 120,000 clones listed, more than 70% were seen once; the top ten hold less than 4%. The source material was peripheral blood, sampled 28 days after the second AZD1222 dose. This clonotype was sampled from an adult who received the AZD1222 COVID-19 vaccine.

CDR3 protein: CASSVGGVNEKLFF. CDR3 bases: TGTGCCAGCAGCGTAGGAGGGGTTAATGAAAAACTGTTTTTT. V usage is TRBV9 and J usage is TRBJ1-4; tentatively, D is TRBD1 (5 bases). Germline values: CDR1 SGDLS, CDR2 YYNGEE. V shed 0 bases and J shed 4 bases, with 7 bases lying between them. The CDR3 extends over 14 amino acids.